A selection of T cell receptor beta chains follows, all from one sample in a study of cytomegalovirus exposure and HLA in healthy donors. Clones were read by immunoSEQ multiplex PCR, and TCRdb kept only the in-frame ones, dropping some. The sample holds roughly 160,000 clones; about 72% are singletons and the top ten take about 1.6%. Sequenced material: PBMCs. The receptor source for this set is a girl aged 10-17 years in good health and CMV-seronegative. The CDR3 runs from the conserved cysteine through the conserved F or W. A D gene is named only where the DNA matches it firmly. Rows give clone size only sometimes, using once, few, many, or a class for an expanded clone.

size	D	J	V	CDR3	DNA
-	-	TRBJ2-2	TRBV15	CATSRQRGAGTGELFF	TGTGCCACCAGCAGACAGAGGGGAGCGGGCACCGGGGAGCTGTTTTTT
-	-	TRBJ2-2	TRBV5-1	CASRQTNTGELFF	TGCGCCAGCCGACAGACGAACACCGGGGAGCTGTTTTTT
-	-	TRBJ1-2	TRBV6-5	CASSYAGSNYGYTF	TGTGCCAGCAGTTACGCAGGTTCTAACTATGGCTACACCTTC
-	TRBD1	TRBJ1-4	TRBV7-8	CASSQPWTGEEKLFF	TGTGCCAGCAGCCAGCCCTGGACAGGGGAAGAAAAACTGTTTTTT
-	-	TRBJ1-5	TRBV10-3	CAISESRGSNQPQHF	TGTGCCATCAGTGAGTCAAGAGGAAGCAATCAGCCCCAGCATTTT
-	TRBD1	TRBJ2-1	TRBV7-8	CAKKRQGRGSFF	TGTGCCAAGAAAAGACAGGGGCGCGGATCGTTCTTC
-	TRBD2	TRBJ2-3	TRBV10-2	CASRPGRDADTQYF	TGCGCCAGCAGGCCGGGGAGGGACGCAGATACGCAGTATTTT
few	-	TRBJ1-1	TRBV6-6	CASSSGANTEAFF	TGTGCCAGCAGCTCTGGGGCGAACACTGAAGCTTTCTTT
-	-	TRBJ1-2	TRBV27	CASSLDRTVTYTF	TGTGCCAGCAGTTTAGATAGGACAGTCACCTACACCTTC
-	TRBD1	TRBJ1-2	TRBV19	CASKIGTGGYGYTF	TGTGCCAGTAAAATAGGAACAGGGGGCTATGGCTACACCTTC
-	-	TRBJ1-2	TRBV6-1	CANQKQVNYGYTF	TGTGCCAACCAGAAACAGGTCAACTATGGCTACACCTTC
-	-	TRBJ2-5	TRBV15	CATSPSQQETQYF	TGTGCCACCAGCCCCTCGCAGCAAGAGACCCAGTACTTC
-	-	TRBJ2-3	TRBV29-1	CSVEEGGPTDTQYF	TGCAGCGTTGAAGAAGGGGGTCCCACAGATACGCAGTATTTT
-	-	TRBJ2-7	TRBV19	CASSLQTGNPEQYF	TGTGCCAGTAGCCTCCAGACAGGAAACCCCGAGCAGTACTTC
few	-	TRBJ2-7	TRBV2	CASTTQGGGAYEQYF	TGTGCCAGCACCACCCAGGGGGGCGGAGCCTACGAGCAGTACTTC
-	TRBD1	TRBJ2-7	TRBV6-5	CASRIWDRGSYEQYF	TGTGCCAGCAGGATATGGGACAGGGGATCCTACGAGCAGTACTTC
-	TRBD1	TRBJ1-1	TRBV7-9	CASSLVGTEMSEAFF	TGTGCCAGCAGCTTAGTTGGGACAGAAATGTCTGAAGCTTTCTTT
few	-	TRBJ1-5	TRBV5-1	CASSLDGQAGSHQPQHF	TGCGCCAGCAGCCTGGACGGACAAGCGGGGAGCCATCAGCCCCAGCATTTT
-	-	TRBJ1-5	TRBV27	CASSFLDSNQPQHF	TGTGCCAGCAGTTTCCTGGACAGTAATCAGCCCCAGCATTTT
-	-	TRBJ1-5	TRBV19	CASTGGSLASNQPQHF	TGTGCCAGTACGGGAGGGTCATTAGCTAGCAATCAGCCCCAGCATTTT
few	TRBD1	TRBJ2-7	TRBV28	CASSQGTAGAEQYF	TGTGCCAGCAGTCAGGGGACAGCCGGCGCCGAGCAGTACTTC
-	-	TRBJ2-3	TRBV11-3	CASSLGIDTQYF	TGTGCCAGCAGCTTAGGTATAGATACGCAGTATTTT
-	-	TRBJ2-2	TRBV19	CASSIGSGWGAANTGELFF	TGTGCCAGTAGTATCGGGTCGGGGTGGGGAGCGGCGAACACCGGGGAGCTGTTTTTT
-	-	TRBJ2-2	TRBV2	CASSEAGLRDKHGELFF	TGTGCCAGCAGTGAAGCTGGTCTCCGGGACAAACACGGGGAGCTGTTTTTT
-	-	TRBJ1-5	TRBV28	CASSSYRQDPTKTYQPQHF	TGTGCCAGCAGTTCTTATCGGCAGGACCCGACTAAGACTTATCAGCCCCAGCATTTT
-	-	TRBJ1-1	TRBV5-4	CASSPNGGLLPEAFF	TGTGCCAGCAGCCCGAATGGGGGACTCCTACCCGAAGCTTTCTTT
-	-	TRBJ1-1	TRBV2	CASKEPGLGGHTEAFF	TGTGCCAGCAAAGAGCCGGGACTCGGAGGACACACTGAAGCTTTCTTT
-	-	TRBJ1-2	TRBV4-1	CASSQVWGRGNYGYTF	TGCGCCAGCAGCCAAGTGTGGGGGCGAGGGAACTATGGCTACACCTTC
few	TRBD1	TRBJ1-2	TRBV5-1	CASSFGAGGGYGYTF	TGCGCCAGCAGCTTCGGGGCAGGGGGAGGCTATGGCTACACCTTC
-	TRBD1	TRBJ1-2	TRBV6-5	CASSYSGTGNYGYTF	TGTGCCAGCAGTTACTCCGGGACAGGGAACTATGGCTACACCTTC
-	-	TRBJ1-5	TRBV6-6	CASSGGGSNQPQHF	TGTGCCAGTTCGGGAGGGGGTAGCAATCAGCCCCAGCATTTT
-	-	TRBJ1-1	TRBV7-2	CASRQMEATEAFF	TGTGCCAGCAGGCAAATGGAGGCCACTGAAGCTTTCTTT
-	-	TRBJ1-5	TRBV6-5	CASRLIGDSNQPQHF	TGTGCCAGCAGGCTAATTGGTGATAGCAATCAGCCCCAGCATTTT
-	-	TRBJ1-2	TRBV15	CATSRDGQTNYGYTF	TGTGCCACCAGCAGAGATGGGCAGACTAACTATGGCTACACCTTC
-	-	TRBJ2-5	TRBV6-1	CASSRSGRETQYF	TGTGCCAGCAGTAGATCAGGGCGGGAGACCCAGTACTTC
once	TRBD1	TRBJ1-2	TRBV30	CAWSVGQALGYTF	TGTGCCTGGAGTGTGGGACAGGCTCTTGGCTACACCTTC
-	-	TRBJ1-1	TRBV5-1	CASSFSQGRTEAFF	TGCGCCAGCAGCTTTTCACAGGGAAGAACTGAAGCTTTCTTT
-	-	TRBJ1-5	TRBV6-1	CASSEGRGIANQPQHF	TGTGCCAGCAGTGAAGGGAGGGGTATCGCCAATCAGCCCCAGCATTTT
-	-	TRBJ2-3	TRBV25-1	CASSPSTDTQYF	TGTGCCAGCAGTCCGAGCACAGATACGCAGTATTTT
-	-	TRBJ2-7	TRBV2	CASSVPDEQYF	TGTGCCAGCAGTGTCCCGGACGAGCAGTACTTC
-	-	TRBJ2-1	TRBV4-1	CASSQGTTGPIYNEQFF	TGCGCCAGCAGCCAAGGAACAACAGGGCCAATCTACAATGAGCAGTTCTTC
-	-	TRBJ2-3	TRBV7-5	CARSCASGGRTDTQYF	TGTGCCAGAAGCTGCGCTAGCGGGGGCCGCACAGATACGCAGTATTTT
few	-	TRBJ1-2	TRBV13	CASSFPHRGYTF	TGTGCCAGCAGCTTCCCGCATCGGGGCTACACCTTC
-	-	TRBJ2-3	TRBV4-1	CASSQTTSGKDPTDTQYF	TGCGCCAGCAGCCAAACTACATCAGGGAAAGACCCCACAGATACGCAGTATTTT
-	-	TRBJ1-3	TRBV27	CASSLGASGNTIYF	TGTGCCAGCAGTTTGGGGGCCTCTGGAAACACCATATATTTT
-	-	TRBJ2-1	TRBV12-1	CASSFTGGGCGNEQFF	TGTGCCAGCAGCTTTACAGGGGGAGGTTGCGGCAATGAGCAGTTCTTC
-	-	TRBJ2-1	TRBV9	CASTRDDSYNEQFF	TGTGCCAGCACCCGGGATGACTCCTACAATGAGCAGTTCTTC
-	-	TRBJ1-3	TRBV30	CAWSGGNTIYF	TGTGCCTGGAGTGGGGGCAACACCATATATTTT
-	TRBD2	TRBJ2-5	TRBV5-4	CASSLNGGGAGETQYF	TGTGCCAGCAGCTTGAATGGCGGGGGGGCGGGAGAGACCCAGTACTTC
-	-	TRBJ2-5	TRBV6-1	CASSEGSHQETQYF	TGTGCCAGCAGTGAAGGAAGCCACCAAGAGACCCAGTACTTC
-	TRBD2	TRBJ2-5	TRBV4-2	CASSQVSASGVQETQYF	TGTGCCAGCAGCCAAGTTTCGGCTAGCGGGGTCCAAGAGACCCAGTACTTC
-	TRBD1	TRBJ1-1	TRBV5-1	CASSLGTGGAYSTEAFF	TGCGCCAGCAGCCTAGGGACAGGGGGCGCGTATTCCACTGAAGCTTTCTTT
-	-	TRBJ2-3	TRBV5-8	CASSIRADTQYF	TGTGCCAGCAGCATCAGGGCAGATACGCAGTATTTT
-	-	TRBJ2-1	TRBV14	CASSYSSYNEQFF	TGTGCCAGCAGCTACAGCTCCTACAATGAGCAGTTCTTC
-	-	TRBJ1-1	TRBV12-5	CASGLGLGNTEAFF	TGTGCTAGTGGTTTAGGACTAGGGAACACTGAAGCTTTCTTT